The T cell receptor (beta chain) described here comes from a study of T cell responses to AZD1222 COVID-19 vaccine. For this clone: Its specificity is unknown.

Points from the study as a whole: At 160-218 and 743-854, vaccine-associated CD4 TCRs were dominant, and they spanned spike. The donor cohort was predominantly white British with a female majority, and clonal diversity may have been underestimated.

Clones were sequenced by immunoSEQ multiplex PCR, and TCRdb holds only the in-frame ones, with some missing. The data contain 90,000 to 120,000 clones, about 90% of them singletons. The receptor's source is an adult who received the AZD1222 COVID-19 vaccine. Sequencing used peripheral blood, obtained 28 days after the second AZD1222 dose.

The CDR3 loop is CASNYQPTGRSEAFF. The CDR3 coding sequence is TGTGCCAGCAATTACCAACCGACGGGGCGCTCTGAAGCTTTCTTT. The chain uses TRBV27 and TRBJ1-1, with D tentatively TRBD1 (5 bases). The CDR3 loop spans 15 amino acids. Between the trimmed V and J ends, which lost 7 bases and 6 bases, there was a span of 21 bases. Germline CDR1 MNHEY, CDR2 SMNVEV (reference sequence).